The 10 T cell receptor beta chains presented below share a single source sample, sequenced in a study of PD-1 blockade in classical Hodgkin lymphoma. TCRdb's copy holds only in-frame clones and misses some; the assay was immunoSEQ multiplex PCR. The sample contains about 24,000 clones, about 81% of which appear only once. The time point here: cycle 4 day 1 (C4D1), after 5 to 7 weeks of nivolumab. Relapses following autologous stem cell transplantation were seen in all patients, with brentuximab vedotin exposure varying. The sequences come from peripheral blood mononuclear cells (PBMCs), collected before the fourth cycle of nivolumab. The receptors originated from a human donor with classical Hodgkin lymphoma.

The V call is TRBV6-5, the J call TRBJ1-1; D is unresolved. CDR1 MNHEY and CDR2 SVGAGI come from the germline V gene. This CDR3 is built from 15 residues. With 3 bases removed from V and 1 base from J, the gap between germline ends came to 12 bases. This chain's CDR3 is CASSYPGLSNTEAFF. CDR3 in DNA: TGTGCCAGCAGTTATCCCGGACTCTCGAACACTGAAGCTTTCTTT.

The chain carries TRBV2 and TRBJ1-4, with TRBD1 matching 7 bases. Germline lookup yields CDR1 SNHLY and CDR2 FYNNEI. V was pared by 6 bases and J by 0 bases, with 4 bases of the junction left unmatched. CDR3 length equals 15 residues. The CDR3 protein is CASRGDRATNEKLFF. As DNA, the CDR3 is TGTGCCAGCAGGGGGGACAGAGCAACTAATGAAAAACTGTTTTTT. The full variable domain, rest sourced from reference TRBV2 and TRBJ1-4, is EPEVTQTPSHQVTQMGQEVILRCVPISNHLYFYWYRQILGQKVEFLVSFYNNEISEKSEIFDDQFSVERPDGSNFTLKIRSTKLEDSAMYFCASRGDRATNEKLFFGSGTQLSVL.

This chain connects TRBV4-1 to TRBJ1-2; TRBD1 is a possible D gene (6 bases). The CDR3 sequence is 16 residues long. With 0 bases removed from V and 5 bases from J, the gap between germline ends came to 16 bases. The V gene's germline CDR1 is MGHRA and CDR2 YSYEKL. As DNA, the CDR3 is TGCGCCAGCAGCCAAGATCGGGGGGGGCGGGAGTATGGCTACACCTTC. Protein product: CASSQDRGGREYGYTF.

This sequence joins TRBV28 and TRBJ1-1, with D possibly TRBD1 on 5 matching bases. This CDR3 contains 14 residues. CDR1 is MDHEN and CDR2 is SYDVKM in the germline V gene. Trimming stripped 2 bases from V and 8 bases from J, with 15 bases between. This CDR3 is CASSLHPRQREAFF. CDR3 coding DNA: TGTGCCAGCAGTTTACATCCCCGACAGCGCGAAGCTTTCTTT.

The CDR3 nucleotides are TGTGCCAGCTCACCACCGGATGGACAGGGGACTTTTGGGGAGCAGTACTTC. Its protein is CASSPPDGQGTFGEQYF. The chain has TRBV18 and TRBJ2-7, with 9 nucleotides matching TRBD1. The V gene end was trimmed by 0 bases and the J gene end by 7 bases; junction bases not matched to a gene: 13. Per germline, CDR1 KGHSH and CDR2 LQKENI. This CDR3 is built from 17 residues.

This clone has a single count. CDR3 bases: TGTGCCAGCAGCTTAAATGTTGGGTTCTACGAGCAGTACTTC. Protein: CASSLNVGFYEQYF. This chain links TRBV7-9 with TRBJ2-7; no clear D gene. Trimming took 2 bases from V and 3 from J, leaving 11 bases between them. Germline lookup yields CDR1 SEHNR and CDR2 FQNEAQ (reference sequence). This CDR3 has 14 residues.

This chain connects TRBV28 to TRBJ1-6, with 10 bases lining up with TRBD1. Losses at the gene ends were 5 bases for V and 6 bases for J; bases not matched to a gene: 10. The germline CDR1 and CDR2 sequences are MDHEN and SYDVKM. There are 17 residues in the CDR3. CDR3 coding DNA: TGTGCCAGCAGTCCCAGTGGGACAGGGGTATTTAATTCACCCCTCCACTTT. This sequence encodes CASSPSGTGVFNSPLHF.

The rearrangement uses TRBV7-6 and TRBJ1-1; D is perhaps TRBD1 (6 bases). V was pared by 5 bases and J by 7 bases, with 11 bases between. The germline V gene has CDR1 SGHVS and CDR2 FNYEAQ. The CDR3 contains 12 residues. The CDR3 sequence: CASSPDSGEAFF. In DNA form, the CDR3 reads TGTGCCAGCAGCCCGGACAGTGGTGAAGCTTTCTTT. Looking up the rest from reference TRBV7-6 and TRBJ1-1 gives the full variable domain: GAGVSQSPRYKVTKRGQDVALRCDPISGHVSLYWYRQALGQGPEFLTYFNYEAQQDKSGLPNDRFSAERPEGSISTLTIQRTEQRDSAMYRCASSPDSGEAFFGQGTRLTVV.

V gene TRBV13 combines with J gene TRBJ2-1, with 11 nucleotides matching TRBD2. Looked up from germline, CDR1 is PRHDT and CDR2 is FYEKMQ (reference sequence). This CDR3 spans 16 amino acids. V shed 5 bases, J shed 9 bases, and the junction held 12 bases outside the gene matches. The CDR3 DNA reads as TGTGCCAGCAGCCCACAATGGCTAGCGGGAGGTCGTGAGCAGTTCTTC. Its translation is CASSPQWLAGGREQFF.

CDR3 loop: CASSDGVITDTQYF. Here the CDR3 DNA reads TGTGCCAGCAGTGATGGAGTGATTACAGATACGCAGTATTTT. This chain uses TRBV2 with TRBJ2-3, with D unresolved. The CDR3 extends over 14 amino acids. V was trimmed by 3 bases and J by 3 bases, leaving 10 bases between them. CDR1 SNHLY and CDR2 FYNNEI come from the germline V gene.